One and the same sample provided the 30 T cell receptor beta chains below, sequenced in a study of T cells after yellow fever vaccination. MiXCR, applied by TCRdb to the 5' RACE reads, yields one record per CDR3 protein. The sample yields some 320,000 distinct CDR3 sequences, about 4% seen once. Sequencing was performed on PBMCs, taken 5 days after the yellow fever booster vaccination. The source is a man aged 18 to 30 who received the YFV17D yellow fever vaccine.

This clonotype was recorded many times. The gene calls are TRBV29-1 and TRBJ2-7; D remains ambiguous. From germline, CDR1 is SQVTM and CDR2 ANQGSEA. The CDR3 totals 14 residues. Trimming cost V 6 bases and J 4 bases, with 19 bases left between them. The CDR3 DNA follows: TGCAGCGTGGCCGATTCGAACCTACAATACGAGCAGTACTTC. It is translated as CSVADSNLQYEQYF.

The chain uses TRBV7-8 and TRBJ2-3; TRBD1 agrees at 7 bases. The V gene's germline CDR1 is SGHVS and CDR2 FQNEAQ. V was clipped by 1 base and J by 1 base; unmatched bases: 2. The CDR3 has 15 amino acids. The CDR3 sequence: CASSLDTGGTDTQYF. The CDR3 DNA sequence: TGTGCCAGCAGCTTAGACACAGGGGGCACAGATACGCAGTATTTT. The variable domain in full, with the rest retrieved from reference TRBV7-8 and TRBJ2-3, is GAGVSQSPRYKVAKRGQDVALRCDPISGHVSLFWYQQALGQGPEFLTYFQNEAQLDKSGLPSDRFFAERPEGSVSTLKIQRTQQEDSAVYLCASSLDTGGTDTQYFGPGTRLTVL.

This clonotype was found a few times. The chain links TRBV6-1 to TRBJ2-5; either TRBD1 or TRBD2 may supply D (5 bases each). This CDR3 is 13 amino acids long. Germline CDR1 and CDR2: MNHNS and SASEGT. V shed 7 bases and J shed 5 bases, with 14 bases lying between them. CDR3 sequence (DNA): TGTGCCAGCAAGGCAGGGAGTCCGGAGACCCAGTACTTC. It translates to CASKAGSPETQYF.

This clonotype has just a few counts. This chain uses TRBV7-9 with TRBJ2-3, with 7 bases aligning to TRBD1. Looked up from germline, CDR1 is SEHNR and CDR2 is FQNEAQ (reference sequence). Losses at the gene ends were 5 bases for V and 2 bases for J; bases not matched to a gene: 10. This CDR3 spans 16 amino acids. The CDR3 DNA is TGTGCCAGCAGCCGGACCCGGGACAGAGACACAGATACGCAGTATTTT. As protein: CASSRTRDRDTDTQYF.

The V call is TRBV7-8, the J call TRBJ2-7; no reliable D call. This CDR3 is built from 14 residues. V lost 6 bases, J lost 0 bases, and 12 bases lay in between. Germline V CDR1 and CDR2: SGHVS, FQNEAQ. Written as DNA, the CDR3 is TGTGCCAGCAGATTTGACATAAGCTCCTACGAGCAGTACGTC. It codes for CASRFDISSYEQYV.

This clonotype has a count of ten or more. The chain uses TRBV18 and TRBJ2-4; no clear D gene. Germline-derived CDR1 and CDR2 are KGHSH and LQKENI. V shed 2 bases and J shed 3 bases, with 5 bases lying between them. CDR3 length equals 13 residues. CDR3 protein: CASSPYHKNIQYF. The CDR3 DNA reads as TGTGCCAGCTCACCATATCACAAAAACATTCAGTACTTC. Full variable domain (remainder filled in from reference TRBV18 and TRBJ2-4): NAGVMQNPRHLVRRRGQEARLRCSPMKGHSHVYWYRQLPEEGLKFMVYLQKENIIDESGMPKERFSAEFPKEGPSILRIQQVVRGDSAAYFCASSPYHKNIQYFGAGTRLSVL.

V and J are TRBV12-3 or TRBV12-4 and TRBJ2-5, with 9 bases that match TRBD1. The CDR3 loop spans 15 amino acids. Unmatched junction bases numbered 6, after V lost 3 bases and J lost 4 bases. CDR3 nucleotides: TGTGCCAGCAGTTTCGGACAGGGGTGGCCAGAGACCCAGTACTTC. The encoded protein is CASSFGQGWPETQYF.

The V gene is TRBV7-9, the J gene TRBJ2-7; D uncertain. CDR1 SEHNR and CDR2 FQNEAQ come from the germline V gene (reference sequence). V dropped 5 bases and J dropped 3 bases, with 5 bases sitting between them. This CDR3 spans 11 amino acids. In DNA form, the CDR3 reads TGTGCCAGCAGCCCACTCTACGAGCAGTACTTC. It codes for CASSPLYEQYF.

The rearrangement uses TRBV7-2 and TRBJ2-5; TRBD2 matches 7 bases. There are 16 residues in the CDR3. The germline V gene encodes CDR1 SGHTA and CDR2 FQGNSA. J was trimmed by 1 base and V by 3 bases; bases with no gene match: 8. The CDR3: CASSLGPLASQETQYF. CDR3 coding DNA: TGTGCCAGCAGCTTGGGCCCACTAGCGAGCCAAGAGACCCAGTACTTC. The entire variable domain, with the rest obtained from reference TRBV7-2 and TRBJ2-5, is as follows: GAGVSQSPSNKVTEKGKDVELRCDPISGHTALYWYRQSLGQGLEFLIYFQGNSAPDKSGLPSDRFSAERTGGSVSTLTIQRTQQEDSAVYLCASSLGPLASQETQYFGPGTRLLVL.

This clonotype was counted between two and nine times. The chain has TRBV2 and TRBJ2-3; 7 bases are a match to TRBD2. The germline V gene encodes CDR1 SNHLY and CDR2 FYNNEI. V shed 4 bases and J 5 bases; nucleotides not matched to a gene: 12. This CDR3 has 16 residues. The CDR3 DNA sequence: TGTGCCAGCAGTGCTCGGGGAACCGGGACTATAGATACGCAGTATTTT. Its translation is CASSARGTGTIDTQYF.

In its sample, this clonotype was seen many times. The chain joins TRBV7-9 to TRBJ2-4, with no clear D. Germline CDR1 is SEHNR and CDR2 is FQNEAQ (reference sequence). With 0 bases removed from V and 0 bases from J, the gap between germline ends came to 6 bases. CDR3 length: 15 amino acids. The CDR3 protein is CASSLAAVAKNIQYF. The CDR3 DNA reads as TGTGCCAGCAGCTTAGCGGCAGTAGCCAAAAACATTCAGTACTTC.

This clonotype has just a few counts. V is TRBV20-1 and J is TRBJ2-3; D is possibly TRBD1 or TRBD2 (7 bases each). With 6 bases removed from V and 5 bases from J, the gap between germline ends came to 18 bases. The germline gives CDR1 DFQATT, CDR2 SNEGSKA (reference sequence). This CDR3 has 14 amino acids. The CDR3 DNA reads as TGCAGTGCCAACCTTGGGAGGGGGCTAGATACGCAGTATTTT. The encoded protein is CSANLGRGLDTQYF.

V gene TRBV18 combines with J gene TRBJ1-1; D gene ambiguous. The CDR3 is made up of 14 amino acids. V lost 3 bases to trimming and J lost 1 base, with 9 bases between them. Germline CDR1 KGHSH, CDR2 LQKENI. Here the CDR3 reads CASSPNFPNTEAFF. The CDR3 nucleotides are TGTGCCAGCTCACCGAACTTCCCGAACACTGAAGCTTTCTTT.

This clonotype occurred a few times. V and J are TRBV5-1 and TRBJ2-3, with TRBD2 identical over 11 bases. CDR3 length: 18 residues. Germline values: CDR1 SGHRS, CDR2 YFSETQ. The junction had 14 bases not matched to a gene; V was cut back by 4 bases and J by 4 bases. The CDR3 spells CASSPGGLAGGSPDTQYF. The CDR3 coding sequence is TGCGCCAGCAGCCCTGGCGGCCTAGCGGGGGGTTCCCCAGATACGCAGTATTTT.

This clonotype has a count of ten or more. V and J are TRBV10-1 and TRBJ2-7; possible D gene TRBD1, 5 bases. The germline CDR1 and CDR2 sequences are WNHNN and SYGVQD (reference sequence). Trimming stripped 2 bases from V and 3 bases from J, with 20 bases between. This CDR3 has 17 residues. In DNA form, the CDR3 reads TGCGCCAGCAGTGAGCCTAATAGGGGTGGACGGATCTACGAGCAGTACTTC. It yields the protein CASSEPNRGGRIYEQYF.

The DNA of the CDR3 is TGTGCCAGCAGTTACCAGCGGGGGGGATACGAGCAGTACTTC. Translating it yields CASSYQRGGYEQYF. The chain joins TRBV6-2 or TRBV6-3 to TRBJ2-7; TRBD2 aligns across 10 bases. This CDR3 is built from 14 residues. Germline CDR1 is MNHEY and CDR2 is SVGEGT. J was trimmed by 4 bases and V by 2 bases; bases with no gene match: 2.

This clonotype was detected a few times. The chain couples TRBV7-8 to TRBJ1-1; D may be TRBD1 (6 bases). V gave up 1 base and J gave up 0 bases, with 15 bases separating them. Germline assignment: CDR1 SGHVS and CDR2 FQNEAQ. The CDR3 loop spans 17 amino acids. The CDR3 sequence: CASSLGRTGRLNTEAFF. The CDR3 DNA reads TGTGCCAGCAGCTTAGGCCGCACAGGGAGGTTGAACACTGAAGCTTTCTTT. Full variable domain (rest looked up from reference TRBV7-8 and TRBJ1-1): GAGVSQSPRYKVAKRGQDVALRCDPISGHVSLFWYQQALGQGPEFLTYFQNEAQLDKSGLPSDRFFAERPEGSVSTLKIQRTQQEDSAVYLCASSLGRTGRLNTEAFFGQGTRLTVV.

The chain uses TRBV4-1 and TRBJ1-2, with D perhaps TRBD1 (5 bases). V was clipped by 2 bases and J by 1 base, with 14 bases between them. This CDR3 has 16 amino acids. Germline V gene lookup returns CDR1 MGHRA and CDR2 YSYEKL. CDR3 amino acids: CASSQPLTGDNYGYTF. CDR3 DNA: TGCGCCAGCAGCCAACCCCTAACGGGGGATAACTATGGCTACACCTTC.

The table lists this clonotype with many counts. This chain joins TRBV4-1 and TRBJ2-1, with unresolved D. The CDR3 is made up of 11 amino acids. Germline-derived CDR1 and CDR2 are MGHRA and YSYEKL. V was clipped by 1 base and J by 9 bases, with 4 bases between them. CDR3 residues: CASSQGVEQFF. The DNA for the CDR3 is TGCGCCAGCAGCCAAGGGGTTGAGCAGTTCTTC.

There are many counts of this clonotype. The V and J genes are TRBV5-1 and TRBJ2-5; a possible D gene is TRBD2 (6 bases). The ends were cut back, 5 bases at V and 4 bases at J, with 12 bases in the middle. There are 13 residues in the CDR3. CDR1 is SGHRS, CDR2 YFSETQ, per germline. CDR3 sequence reads: CASRLALRETQYF. The CDR3 nucleotides are TGCGCCAGCAGGCTAGCGCTCAGAGAGACCCAGTACTTC. Supplemented by reference TRBV5-1 and TRBJ2-5, the full variable domain reads KAGVTQTPRYLIKTRGQQVTLSCSPISGHRSVSWYQQTPGQGLQFLFEYFSETQRNKGNFPGRFSGRQFSNSRSEMNVSTLELGDSALYLCASRLALRETQYFGPGTRLLVL.

This clonotype was counted many times. This rearrangement joins TRBV6-6 to TRBJ2-7; 8 bases map to TRBD1. Germline V CDR1 and CDR2: MNHNY, SVGAGI (reference sequence). The CDR3 runs to 14 residues. Unmatched junction bases numbered 4, after V lost 2 bases and J lost 4 bases. CDR3 amino acids: CASSYANRGYEQYF. In DNA form, the CDR3 reads TGTGCCAGCAGTTACGCGAACAGGGGGTACGAGCAGTACTTC.

This clonotype was seen repeatedly, ten times or more. V is TRBV27 and J is TRBJ1-5, with a weak D call TRBD1 (5 bases). There are 15 residues in the CDR3. Trimming stripped 0 bases from V and 5 bases from J, with 11 bases between. Germline assignment: CDR1 MNHEY and CDR2 SMNVEV (reference sequence). CDR3 region: CASSLSGGLYQPQHF. The CDR3 nucleotides are TGTGCCAGCAGTTTATCGGGGGGGTTATATCAGCCCCAGCATTTT.

This clonotype came up a few times. CDR3 in amino acids: CASSEALFTDTQYF. Written as DNA, the CDR3 is TGTGCCAGCAGTGAAGCGCTTTTCACAGATACGCAGTATTTT. The gene calls are TRBV2 and TRBJ2-3; no clear D. V lost 0 bases and J 2 bases, leaving 6 bases between the germline ends. The CDR3 loop spans 14 amino acids. Germline-derived CDR1 and CDR2 are SNHLY and FYNNEI.

This chain joins TRBV6-5 and TRBJ1-4; D is possibly TRBD1 (6 bases). The V gene's germline CDR1 is MNHEY and CDR2 SVGAGI. CDR3 length equals 19 residues. V was cut by 0 bases and J by 7 bases, with 24 bases left in between. The CDR3 loop reads CASSYSPQGVSTVGEKLFF. The CDR3 bases are TGTGCCAGCAGTTACTCACCACAGGGCGTCTCAACTGTAGGTGAAAAACTGTTTTTT.

The CDR3 spells CASSPRGKGKNIQYF. CDR3 bases: TGTGCCAGCTCACCACGGGGGAAAGGCAAAAACATTCAGTACTTC. V is TRBV18 and J is TRBJ2-4; D is tentatively TRBD1 or TRBD2 (5 bases each). Germline lookup yields CDR1 KGHSH and CDR2 LQKENI. V shed 1 base and J shed 3 bases, with 10 bases lying between them. The CDR3 has 15 amino acids. Full variable domain (missing parts from reference TRBV18 and TRBJ2-4): NAGVMQNPRHLVRRRGQEARLRCSPMKGHSHVYWYRQLPEEGLKFMVYLQKENIIDESGMPKERFSAEFPKEGPSILRIQQVVRGDSAAYFCASSPRGKGKNIQYFGAGTRLSVL.

This clonotype turned up a few times. The rearrangement links TRBV11-1 to TRBJ2-6; D possibly corresponds to TRBD1 (5 bases). There are 16 residues in the CDR3. Germline CDR1 reads SGHAT; CDR2 reads FQDESV (reference sequence). V was clipped by 5 bases and J by 0 bases, with 11 bases between them. The CDR3 is CASSLQVTSGANVLTF. The CDR3 DNA reads TGTGCCAGCAGCCTACAGGTTACCTCTGGGGCCAACGTCCTGACTTTC. Variable domain in full (rest from reference TRBV11-1 and TRBJ2-6): EAEVAQSPRYKITEKSQAVAFWCDPISGHATLYWYRQILGQGPELLVQFQDESVVDDSQLPKDRFSAERLKGVDSTLKIQPAELGDSAMYLCASSLQVTSGANVLTFGAGSRLTVL.

This clonotype has a count of ten or more. The V gene is TRBV12-3 or TRBV12-4, the J gene TRBJ2-2; TRBD2 agrees at 13 bases. Trimming at V came to 6 bases and at J to 5 bases, leaving 6 bases not matched to a gene. CDR3 size: 16 residues. As DNA, the CDR3 is TGTGCCAGCAGAAGACTAGCGGGGGGAATTACCGGGGAGCTGTTTTTT. Translating it yields CASRRLAGGITGELFF.

This chain links TRBV20-1 with TRBJ2-7, with 7 bases that match TRBD1. Looked up from germline, CDR1 is DFQATT and CDR2 is SNEGSKA (reference sequence). V gave up 3 bases and J gave up 7 bases; unmatched junction bases: 15. CDR3 length: 15 amino acids. The CDR3 DNA is TGCAGTGCTAGGGGGCTGACAGGGCTTAATAGTGAGCAGTACTTC. Translated: CSARGLTGLNSEQYF.

This clonotype was recorded a few times. This chain links TRBV9 with TRBJ2-1; 9 bases are a match to TRBD2. J lost 7 bases, V lost 4 bases, and 12 bases had no gene match. The CDR3 runs 16 residues. CDR1 and CDR2 (germline): SGDLS, YYNGEE. In nucleotides, the CDR3 is TGTGCCAGCAGCCCGACCGGTAGGAGCGGGGGGAATGAGCAGTTCTTC. It translates to CASSPTGRSGGNEQFF.

This clonotype was detected many times. V and J are TRBV19 and TRBJ1-2; 10 bases agree with TRBD1. J gave up 4 bases and V 6 bases, and 11 bases lay outside the gene matches. Per the germline V gene, CDR1 is LNHDA and CDR2 is SQIVND (reference sequence). The CDR3 is made up of 16 amino acids. CDR3 bases: TGTGCCAGTAGCCGACAGGGGGCAATTGGAAGCTATGGCTACACCTTC. It translates to CASSRQGAIGSYGYTF.